This T cell receptor (beta chain) was profiled in a study of blood T cell repertoires in COVID-19 (dated by TCRdb to about 2020). Regarding the study in general: Collaborator samples came from the United States, Italy and Spain and covered acute and convalescent phases of COVID-19. Samples came from the ongoing ImmuneRACE study (first 160 participants) plus 1,254 subjects from 6 global collaborators. The repertoires were released in a freely available public database meant as a resource for research on the immune response to SARS-CoV-2. The material from the prospective study consisted of cDNA or gDNA derived from T cells, B-cell-depleted T cells, or PBMCs. Subjects who had been exposed to COVID-19, were actively infected with it, or had recovered from it provided the deeply sampled blood TCRbeta repertoires that made up the dataset. Where available, HLA class I and class II types were obtained from metadata supplied by the sample provider rather than from assay-based typing. Nearly every sample came with metadata listing a de-identified subject ID, COVID-19 status, age in years and sex. General study outcomes and caveats: The quantity of clinical and demographic metadata differed by source and by participant and was supplied without curation.

For CDR1 and CDR2, the germline V gene lists SGHDT and YYEEEE. V trim: 1 base; J trim: 2 bases; unmatched bases: 4. The CDR3, from cysteine to phenylalanine, totals 17 residues. Only the CDR3 portion is preserved as DNA: 51 bases, with reading frame beginning at the first base. The immunoSEQ Assay, a bias-controlled multiplex PCR, was used to amplify TCRbeta CDR3 regions from genomic DNA. The paper's processing steps were these. Within the assay, amplification of reference gene primers was used to estimate how many nucleated cells each sample contained. Sequence reads were collapsed and filtered to measure the absolute abundance of every unique TCRbeta CDR3 rearrangement. For each sample, productive Simpson clonality was calculated by taking the square root of Simpson's diversity index across productive rearrangements. TCRdb retrieved this table from immuneACCESS and kept in-frame rearrangements only. Not all clones are present; in checked studies, unresolved V genes account for under half, and no reason is known for the remainder. The D gene and trimming were derived from the DNA, and the V and J assignments and clone size from that table. The sample table contains fewer than 250,000 clones; only one count was recorded for roughly 80% of them. The top ten clonotypes cover about 4.8% of the sample.

On this clone itself: It has no known antigen specificity. There are no base qualities to consult, and no much larger clone falls within one base.

Participants in the prospective study were enrolled through a virtual design, were aged roughly 18 to 90 years, and lived in 24 United States geographic areas. In the prospective study, cohorts were assigned on the basis of participant-reported clinical history obtained from a screening survey and a study questionnaire. A participant counted as exposed if, within 2 weeks of entering the study, that participant had been in contact with someone who had a PCR-confirmed or clinician-diagnosed COVID-19 case. Each participant in the prospective study had whole blood, serum and a nasopharyngeal or oropharyngeal swab collected by mobile phlebotomists. Over an approximately 2-month period, participants in the prospective study had the option of providing additional blood draws and questionnaires. Blood samples from the prospective study were shipped frozen or at room temperature prior to DNA extraction.

The TCR was taken from a woman between 50 and 59 years old who had been exposed to COVID-19. The chain was built from TRBV5-6 and TRBJ1-3; 12 bases in the middle match TRBD1. Sequencing was done on a sample of PBMCs or T cells enriched from blood (not recorded which). In nucleotides, the sequence is TGTGCCAGCAGCTTGTGGGGACAGGGGGCTACTGGAAACACCATATATTTT. Its product reads: CASSLWGQGATGNTIYF.